This T cell receptor beta chain was documented in a study of blood T cell repertoires in COVID-19 (dated by TCRdb to 2020 to 2021). For the wider study: Samples covering the acute and convalescent phases of COVID-19 were provided by collaborators in the United States, Italy and Spain. The material from the prospective study consisted of cDNA or gDNA derived from T cells, B-cell-depleted T cells, or PBMCs. Subjects who had been exposed to COVID-19, were actively infected with it, or had recovered from it provided the deeply sampled blood TCRbeta repertoires that made up the dataset. A freely available public database, intended as a resource for researchers studying the immune response to SARS-CoV-2, is where the repertoires were released. The samples were drawn from two sources: the first 160 participants of the ongoing ImmuneRACE study, and some 1,300 subjects contributed by 6 global collaborators. The sample metadata nearly always contained a de-identified subject ID, COVID-19 status, age in years and sex. HLA class I and class II types, where available, came from metadata supplied by the sample provider rather than from assay-based typing. Study-level results and caveats: The amount of clinical and demographic metadata varied by source and participant and was provided uncurated.

To note about this clone: This clone's antigen is unknown. No much larger clone is present one base from it, and per-base qualities are unavailable.

The germline V gene (reference sequence) yields LGHDT for CDR1 and YNNKEL for CDR2. Trimming takes 5 bases off V and 0 bases off J; junction bases not matched to a gene: 6. The CDR3 measures 15 amino acids from cysteine to phenylalanine. The only DNA kept is the CDR3, 45 bases in frame from the first base. TCRbeta CDR3 regions were amplified from genomic DNA using the immunoSEQ Assay, a bias-controlled multiplex PCR. The paper's processing steps were these. Within the assay, amplification of reference gene primers was used to estimate how many nucleated cells each sample contained. To quantify the absolute abundance of each unique TCRbeta CDR3 rearrangement, sequence reads were collapsed and filtered. For each sample, productive Simpson clonality was calculated as the square root of Simpson's diversity index over productive rearrangements. Held by TCRdb, this immuneACCESS table contains in-frame sequences only and omits some clones. Under half of the omission traces to an unresolved V gene where checked; the cause of the rest is unknown. Clonal size and the V and J genes are those of that table, whereas D and trimming came from the DNA. Counted in this sample were roughly 350,000 clones; 80% to 95% of them appeared once. The top ten constitute 18% of the sample.

Participants in the prospective study were enrolled through a virtual design, were aged roughly 18 to 90 years, and lived in 24 United States geographic areas. Cohort assignment in the prospective study relied on participant-reported clinical history from a screening survey and a study questionnaire. ImmuneRACE Cohort 3 recovered participants were defined by two consecutive negative NP/OP PCR tests, healthcare professional clearance, or symptom resolution. In the prospective study, whole blood, serum and a nasopharyngeal or oropharyngeal swab were collected from each participant by mobile phlebotomists. Additional blood draws and questionnaires over an approximately 2-month period could optionally be provided by prospective study participants. Prospective study blood samples were shipped either frozen or at room temperature before DNA extraction.

The receptor chain draws on TRBV3-1 (or the pseudogene TRBV3-2) and TRBJ1-1; TRBD1 lines up with 7 middle nucleotides. This TCR came from a woman in her 30s who had recovered from COVID-19. The specimen was PBMCs or T cells enriched from blood (not recorded which). The CDR3 protein: CASSGRDSLNTEAFF. In nucleotide form, the sequence is TGTGCCAGCAGCGGTCGGGACAGCTTGAACACTGAAGCTTTCTTT.